The present TCR beta chain was sequenced within a study of CD4 T cells in relation to SARS-CoV-2 and coronaviruses. CD4+ T cells from unexposed donors were obtained before the COVID-19 pandemic (2011-2018). The cells were cultured for 9 to 11 days before CD4+ T cells were isolated. Repertoires were generated with immunoSEQ multiplex PCR, while TCRdb's copy carries only in-frame clones and drops some. The table lists some 16,000 clones, over 65% of them singletons. This CDR3 is built from 14 residues. The V gene lost 7 bases and the J gene lost 2 bases, with 9 bases spanning the gap. The germline CDR1 and CDR2 sequences are MNHEY and SMNVEV (reference sequence). This clone has just a few counts. Its target is not known.

The specimen sequenced was CD4+ T cells from PBMCs, cultured in vitro. This clonotype was sampled from a human donor in good health. The chain links TRBV27 to TRBJ1-6; possibly TRBD1 for D (5 bases). In nucleotides, the CDR3 is TGTGCCAGCACGATAGGGGCCTATAATTCACCCCTCCACTTT. Encoded protein: CASTIGAYNSPLHF.